This TCR beta chain comes out of a study of long-term antiretroviral therapy in people with HIV. This clone was detected only a few times. Germline CDR1 reads LGHNA; CDR2 reads YNFKEQ. This CDR3 has 16 residues. Trimming removed 4 bases from V and 2 bases from J; junction bases left unmatched: 11. Assay version v3.0 of immunoSEQ was used, and it was run at survey level. Libraries were prepared by immunoSEQ multiplex PCR; TCRdb keeps only in-frame clonotypes and omits some of them. Among around 30,000 clones, roughly 87% were seen once, and the ten largest hold around 13%. The TCR sequence derives from a man between 18 and 35 years old with HIV. The source material was unsorted PBMCs, sampled 1.1 years after starting antiretroviral therapy. The V gene is TRBV4-2, the J gene TRBJ2-7; 7 bases map to TRBD2. This chain's CDR3 is CASSLGGGGVTYEQYF. The CDR3 DNA reads as TGTGCCAGCAGCCTGGGCGGGGGAGGAGTCACCTACGAGCAGTACTTC.